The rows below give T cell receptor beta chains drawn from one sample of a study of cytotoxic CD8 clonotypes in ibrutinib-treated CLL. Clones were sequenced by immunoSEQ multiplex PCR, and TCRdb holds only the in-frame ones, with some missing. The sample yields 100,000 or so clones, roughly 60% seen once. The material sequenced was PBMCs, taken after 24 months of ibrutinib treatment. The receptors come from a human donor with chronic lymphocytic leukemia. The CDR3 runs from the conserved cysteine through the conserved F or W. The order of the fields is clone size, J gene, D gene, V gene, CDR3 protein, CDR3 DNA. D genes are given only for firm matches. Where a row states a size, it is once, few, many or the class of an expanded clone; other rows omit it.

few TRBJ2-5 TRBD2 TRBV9 CASSVGGKIGTQYF TGTGCCAGCAGCGTGGGAGGGAAGATAGGGACCCAGTACTTC
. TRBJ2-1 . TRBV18 CASSPRGQNGGEYNEQFF TGTGCCAGCTCACCACGGGGACAGAACGGGGGCGAATACAATGAGCAGTTCTTC
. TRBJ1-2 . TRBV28 CASSAVDRSGNGYTF TGTGCCAGCAGTGCCGTAGACAGGTCGGGCAATGGCTACACCTTC
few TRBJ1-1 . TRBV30 CAWDRGIEGTEAFF TGTGCCTGGGACCGGGGGATCGAGGGCACTGAAGCTTTCTTT
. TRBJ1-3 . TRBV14 CASSQDYTIYF TGTGCCAGCAGCCAAGACTACACCATATATTTT
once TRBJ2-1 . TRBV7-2 CASSLIGWDRANEQFF TGTGCCAGCAGCTTAATTGGATGGGATAGGGCTAATGAGCAGTTCTTC
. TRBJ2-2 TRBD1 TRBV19 CASRITGGEAGELFF TGTGCCAGTCGTATTACAGGGGGCGAGGCCGGGGAGCTGTTTTTT
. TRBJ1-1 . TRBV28 CASSSWDTNTEAFF TGTGCCAGCAGTTCATGGGACACCAACACTGAAGCTTTCTTT
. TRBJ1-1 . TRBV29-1 CSAQEGSGNTEAFF TGCAGCGCTCAGGAGGGTTCTGGGAACACTGAAGCTTTCTTT
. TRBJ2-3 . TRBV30 CAWSVLSGTDTQYF TGTGCCTGGAGTGTACTTAGTGGGACGGATACGCAGTATTTT
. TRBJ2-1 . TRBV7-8 CASFERGTGSYNEQFF TGTGCCAGCTTTGAGCGGGGGACAGGATCCTACAATGAGCAGTTCTTC
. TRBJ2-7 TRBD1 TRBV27 CASSSLFGTGIYEQYF TGTGCCAGCAGTTCCCTATTTGGGACAGGGATCTACGAGCAGTACTTC
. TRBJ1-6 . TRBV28 CASSFRDRDNSPLHF TGTGCCAGCAGTTTCCGGGACCGTGATAATTCACCCCTCCACTTT
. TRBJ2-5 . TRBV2 CASSGDGSGTQYF TGTGCCAGCAGCGGGGACGGCAGCGGGACCCAGTACTTC
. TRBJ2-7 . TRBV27 CASSLLGGPYEQYF TGTGCCAGCAGTTTATTGGGGGGTCCCTACGAGCAGTACTTC
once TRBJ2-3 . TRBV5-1 CASSLVGGAGADTQYF TGCGCCAGCAGCTTGGTAGGGGGGGCCGGGGCAGATACGCAGTATTTT
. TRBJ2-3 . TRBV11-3 CASSQEGLDTQYF TGTGCCAGCAGCCAGGAGGGATTAGATACGCAGTATTTT
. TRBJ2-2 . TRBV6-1 CATREKEGGGNTGELFF TGTGCCACCAGAGAAAAGGAGGGGGGAGGGAACACCGGGGAGCTGTTTTTT
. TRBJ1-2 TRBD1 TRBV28 CASSQTGGYGYTF TGTGCCAGCAGCCAAACAGGGGGCTATGGCTACACCTTC
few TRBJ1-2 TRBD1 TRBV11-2 CASSSTGTVGYTF TGTGCCAGCAGCTCAACAGGGACAGTTGGCTACACCTTC
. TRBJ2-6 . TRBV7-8 CASSLVLPGANVLTF TGTGCCAGCAGCTTAGTACTCCCTGGGGCCAACGTCCTGACTTTC
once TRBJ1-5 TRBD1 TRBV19 CASSQGTGLNQPQHF TGTGCCAGTAGCCAAGGGACAGGCTTAAATCAGCCCCAGCATTTT
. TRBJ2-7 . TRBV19 CASTPGRGTYEQYF TGTGCCAGTACCCCGGGACGGGGGACCTACGAGCAGTACTTC
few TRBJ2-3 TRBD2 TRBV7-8 CASRLKRGTSTDTQYF TGTGCCAGCAGACTGAAGCGGGGGACAAGCACAGATACGCAGTATTTT